These 13 T cell receptor beta chains were sequenced from one sample in a study of cytomegalovirus exposure and HLA in healthy donors. The PCR used 60 Vbeta and 13 Jbeta primers. Produced via immunoSEQ multiplex PCR; TCRdb's table is partial and in-frame only. The sample has 310,000 or so clones, around 90% seen once. The sample comprised PBMCs. All receptors derive from a woman under 30 in good health and CMV-seronegative.

This clone occurred once. The gene calls are TRBV6-5 and TRBJ1-6; 9 bases line up with TRBD1. Germline CDR1 reads MNHEY; CDR2 reads SVGAGI. This CDR3 contains 16 residues. J was trimmed by 14 bases and V by 1 base; bases with no gene match: 12. CDR3 region: CASSYFAGQGDGSLHF. The CDR3, as DNA: TGTGCCAGCAGTTACTTCGCGGGACAGGGAGACGGGTCCCTCCACTTT.

Here the CDR3 reads CASSRRTHAEAFF. Written as DNA, the CDR3 is TGTGCCAGCAGTCGTAGGACTCACGCTGAAGCTTTCTTT. The V gene is TRBV25-1, the J gene TRBJ1-1; D gene unclear. The CDR3 is 13 amino acids. The germline gives CDR1 MGHDK, CDR2 SYGVNS. Trimming removed 5 bases at V and 6 bases at J, with 13 bases between.

V usage is TRBV2 and J usage is TRBJ2-1; 7 bases agree with TRBD1. CDR3 length: 14 residues. The V segment lost 10 bases and the J segment 0 bases; nucleotides outside the gene matches: 6. Germline CDR1 SNHLY, CDR2 FYNNEI. The CDR3 reads CATGTASSYNEQFF. CDR3 DNA: TGTGCCACCGGGACAGCGAGCTCCTACAATGAGCAGTTCTTC.

V usage is TRBV30 and J usage is TRBJ1-1; the match to TRBD1 covers 9 bases. The CDR3 covers 17 residues. The germline gives CDR1 GTSNPN, CDR2 SVGIG (reference sequence). After removal of 2 bases from V and 5 bases from J, the junction contained 15 bases not matched to a gene. The CDR3 bases are TGTGCCTGGAGTCGACCGGGACAGGGCATCTTGTTAACTGAAGCTTTCTTT. Its protein is CAWSRPGQGILLTEAFF. Together with reference TRBV30 and TRBJ1-1, the CDR3 gives the full variable domain: SQTIHQWPATLVQPVGSPLSLECTVEGTSNPNLYWYRQAAGRGLQLLFYSVGIGQISSEVPQNLSASRPQDRQFILSSKKLLLSDSGFYLCAWSRPGQGILLTEAFFGQGTRLTVV.

The chain is built from TRBV5-6 and TRBJ2-7, with D maybe TRBD2 (6 bases). V lost 7 bases, J lost 1 base, and 12 bases lay in between. The CDR3 covers 13 residues. Germline loops: CDR1 SGHDT, CDR2 YYEEEE. CDR3 sequence: CASALRGSYEQYF. As DNA, the CDR3 is TGTGCCAGCGCCCTCCGGGGGTCCTACGAGCAGTACTTC.

This clone was detected only once. The V call is TRBV2, the J call TRBJ2-7; TRBD2 matches 9 bases. The CDR3 length is 16 residues. The V and J ends lost 6 bases and 7 bases, in that order; junction bases with no gene match: 16. Germline V gives CDR1 SNHLY, CDR2 FYNNEI. CDR3 sequence reads: CASSLLGGGAAWEQYF. The CDR3 DNA reads as TGTGCCAGCAGCCTATTGGGCGGGGGGGCCGCGTGGGAGCAGTACTTC.

The CDR3 sequence is CASSWTGRETQYF. The CDR3 coding sequence is TGTGCCAGCAGCTGGACAGGAAGAGAGACCCAGTACTTC. The rearrangement uses TRBV2 and TRBJ2-5, with 7 bases identical to TRBD1. CDR1 and CDR2 from the germline V gene are SNHLY and FYNNEI. This CDR3 contains 13 residues. Trimming cost V 6 bases and J 4 bases; bases outside gene matches: 5.

The chain has TRBV6-5 and TRBJ1-2, with unresolved D. CDR3 size: 13 residues. Trimming removed 11 bases from V and 3 bases from J, with 16 bases in between. Germline V gene sequence: CDR1 MNHEY, CDR2 SVGAGI. The CDR3 DNA reads TGTGCCTCCCAGAGGGCGCTTCACTATGGCTACACCTTC. Translating it yields CASQRALHYGYTF.

This sequence joins TRBV11-2 and TRBJ2-5; 7 nucleotides match TRBD2. The CDR3 consists of 15 residues. V shed 4 bases and J 4 bases; nucleotides not matched to a gene: 9. Germline CDR1 reads SGHAT; CDR2 reads FQNNGV. CDR3 protein: CASSSRPGRGETQYF. The DNA of the CDR3 is TGTGCCAGCAGCTCTCGGCCAGGGAGGGGAGAGACCCAGTACTTC. The full variable domain, in which reference TRBV11-2 and TRBJ2-5 provide the parts outside the CDR3, is EAGVAQSPRYKIIEKRQSVAFWCNPISGHATLYWYQQILGQGPKLLIQFQNNGVVDDSQLPKDRFSAERLKGVDSTLKIQPAKLEDSAVYLCASSSRPGRGETQYFGPGTRLLVL.

The rearrangement uses TRBV6-5 and TRBJ1-6, with 10 bases that match TRBD1. The CDR3 loop spans 14 amino acids. V gave up 5 bases and J gave up 11 bases; unmatched junction bases: 6. Germline CDR1 is MNHEY and CDR2 is SVGAGI. The CDR3: CASSVGTGAPPLHF. The CDR3 region has the DNA TGTGCCAGCAGTGTCGGGACAGGGGCACCACCCCTCCACTTT.

V is TRBV9 and J is TRBJ2-1, with D possibly TRBD2 on 5 matching bases. Germline CDR1 is SGDLS and CDR2 is YYNGEE. This CDR3 has 15 residues. V lost 3 bases to trimming and J lost 7 bases, with 17 bases between them. CDR3: CASSAEGAAVNEQFF. The CDR3 coding sequence is TGTGCCAGCAGCGCCGAGGGAGCGGCCGTAAATGAGCAGTTCTTC.

This chain joins TRBV7-7 and TRBJ2-5; 8 bases fit TRBD2. This CDR3 comprises 15 residues. The junction had 8 bases not matched to a gene; V was cut back by 1 base and J by 7 bases. From germline, CDR1 is SSHAT and CDR2 FNYEAQ (reference sequence). The CDR3, as DNA: TGTGCCAGCAGCTTAGATAGCGGGGCACTGGGGACCCAGTACTTC. This gives the protein CASSLDSGALGTQYF.

The chain carries TRBV27 and TRBJ2-7, with a possible D match to TRBD2 (5 bases). Germline V gives CDR1 MNHEY, CDR2 SMNVEV (reference sequence). This CDR3 comprises 17 residues. V was clipped by 0 bases and J by 2 bases, with 17 bases between them. The CDR3 spells CASSLSGLAGNPYEQYF. CDR3 DNA sequence: TGTGCCAGCAGTTTATCGGGTCTAGCAGGAAACCCCTACGAGCAGTACTTC.